This T cell receptor beta chain was found in a study of cytomegalovirus exposure and HLA in healthy donors. Amplification used 60 Vbeta primers and 13 Jbeta primers. Clones were read by immunoSEQ multiplex PCR, and TCRdb kept only the in-frame ones, dropping some. The table has approximately 160,000 clones, around 80% seen once. Losses at the gene ends were 4 bases for V and 4 bases for J; bases not matched to a gene: 6. Per the germline V gene, CDR1 is SGHNT and CDR2 is YYREEE (reference sequence). The CDR3 has 14 residues. The clonotype originates from a man aged 18 to 35 in good health and CMV-seronegative. Sequencing was done on a sample of PBMCs. The V gene is TRBV5-4, the J gene TRBJ2-5, with 8 bases aligning to TRBD1. The CDR3 DNA reads as TGTGCCAGCAGCGTGACAGGGGCTGGAGAGACCCAGTACTTC. Translation gives CASSVTGAGETQYF.